These 26 T cell receptor beta chains were sequenced from one sample in a study of molecular identifiers for immune sequencing clone quantification. Each CDR3 protein gets one entry after TCRdb re-called the PCR reads with MiXCR. The repertoire consists of roughly 7,700 distinct CDR3 sequences, with roughly 33% occurring once and the leading ten covering around 5.3%. Sequenced sample: naive CD8+ T cells from blood, with Jurkat cell RNA spiked in. As for subset: FACS-sorted CD8+CD4-CCR7+CD45RA+ naive T cells. These TCRs come from a human donor in good health. Some libraries in this study had Jurkat cell RNA spiked in.

This clonotype appeared a few times. CDR3 in amino acids: CASSLEGGGAHTEAFF. CDR3 nucleotide sequence: TGTGCCAGCAGCTTAGAAGGAGGGGGCGCGCACACTGAAGCTTTCTTT. The chain has TRBV13 and TRBJ1-1, with 7 bases fitting TRBD1. Trimming took 1 base from V and 3 from J; bases not matched to a gene: 8. CDR3 length equals 16 residues. The germline V gene encodes CDR1 PRHDT and CDR2 FYEKMQ (reference sequence).

A few counts support this clonotype. The chain joins TRBV13 to TRBJ2-5; TRBD1 aligns across 9 bases. This CDR3 spans 14 amino acids. Germline CDR1 reads PRHDT; CDR2 reads FYEKMQ (reference sequence). The V gene end was trimmed by 1 base and the J gene end by 4 bases; junction bases not matched to a gene: 1. Written as DNA, the CDR3 is TGTGCCAGCAGCTTAGACAGGGGGCTAGAGACCCAGTACTTC. This sequence encodes CASSLDRGLETQYF.

This clonotype is labeled medium-sized. This rearrangement joins TRBV5-1 to TRBJ1-5; the D is unclear. Germline V gene sequence: CDR1 SGHRS, CDR2 YFSETQ. V was clipped by 4 bases and J by 3 bases, with 17 bases between them. CDR3 length: 16 residues. Written as DNA, the CDR3 is TGCGCCAGCAGCACGGACGGGTCTCCTTACAATCAGCCCCAGCATTTT. Translating it yields CASSTDGSPYNQPQHF.

The rearrangement uses TRBV24-1 and TRBJ2-3; D ambiguous. V was pared by 6 bases and J by 4 bases, with 13 bases between. Looked up from germline, CDR1 is KGHDR and CDR2 is SFDVKD. This CDR3 has 14 residues. Here the CDR3 DNA reads TGTGCCACCAGTCAGGAAAGGCCCCCAGATACGCAGTATTTT. This codes for CATSQERPPDTQYF.

Worth noting for this clonotype: At one end, the junction sequence differs from germline, possibly due to a read error. V usage is TRBV5-4 and J usage is TRBJ2-7; 7 bases map to TRBD2. From germline, CDR1 is SGHNT and CDR2 YYREEE (reference sequence). There are 16 residues in the CDR3. CDR3 region: CACSLGPSGSSYEQYF. CDR3 DNA: TGTGCCTGCAGCTTGGGACCTAGCGGCAGCTCCTACGAGCAGTACTTC.

Comment on this clonotype: A much larger clone is a single base away; this may be a read error. The CDR3 does not close with the conserved phenylalanine or tryptophan, likely indicating a read error. CDR3 region: CSVEGLAVEEQFL. The CDR3 DNA sequence: TGCAGCGTTGAAGGACTAGCGGTCGAGGAGCAGTTCCTC. This chain connects TRBV29-1 to TRBJ2-1; 9 nucleotides match TRBD2. CDR3 size: 13 residues. Germline CDR1 and CDR2: SQVTM and ANQGSEA. Unmatched junction bases numbered 5, after V lost 1 base and J lost 10 bases.

This clonotype was recorded a few times. V usage is TRBV7-9 and J usage is TRBJ1-5, with a weak D call TRBD1 (5 bases). The CDR3 totals 14 residues. Germline CDR1 is SEHNR and CDR2 is FQNEAQ (reference sequence). The V end lost 2 bases, the J end lost 7 bases, and 12 bases lay between the germline ends. The CDR3 loop is CASSLNQGAQPQHF. The DNA of the CDR3 is TGTGCCAGCAGCTTAAATCAGGGAGCGCAGCCCCAGCATTTT. The complete variable domain, with remaining parts taken from reference TRBV7-9 and TRBJ1-5, reads DTGVSQNPRHKITKRGQNVTFRCDPISEHNRLYWYRQTLGQGPEFLTYFQNEAQLEKSRLLSDRFSAERPKGSFSTLEIQRTEQGDSAMYLCASSLNQGAQPQHFGDGTRLSIL.

The rearrangement links TRBV6-2 or TRBV6-3 to TRBJ2-2; D is uncertain. Trimming pared 3 bases from V and 6 bases from J, leaving 8 bases between. This CDR3 contains 13 residues. CDR1 and CDR2 from the germline V gene are MNHEY and SVGEGT. The CDR3 region is CASSYFRSGELFF. The CDR3 nucleotides are TGTGCCAGCAGTTATTTCAGGTCCGGGGAGCTGTTTTTT.

DNA of the CDR3: TGCAGCGTTTCCGGGACAGGGGGCAACGAGCAGTACTTC. Encoded protein: CSVSGTGGNEQYF. The chain couples TRBV29-1 to TRBJ2-7; 12 nucleotides agree with TRBD1. The germline V gene encodes CDR1 SQVTM and CDR2 ANQGSEA. V lost 5 bases, J lost 5 bases, and 4 bases stayed unmatched. The CDR3 has 13 residues.

This chain connects TRBV20-1 to TRBJ2-6, with D unresolved. Trimming removed 7 bases at V and 2 bases at J, with 15 bases between. Germline V gives CDR1 DFQATT, CDR2 SNEGSKA (reference sequence). The length of the CDR3 is 15 residues. CDR3 protein: CSVPIRAPGANVLTF. CDR3 in DNA: TGCAGTGTTCCGATCCGGGCCCCTGGGGCCAACGTCCTGACTTTC.

As regards this clonotype: One junction end does not reproduce the germline sequence, and a read error may be involved. V is TRBV15 and J is TRBJ1-4; D is unclear. Germline loops: CDR1 LNHNV, CDR2 YYDKDF (reference sequence). The CDR3 consists of 12 residues. DNA of the CDR3: TGTGCCACCAGGACAACTAATGAAAAACTGGTTTTT. As protein: CATRTTNEKLVF. Variable domain in full (rest from reference TRBV15 and TRBJ1-4): DAMVIQNPRYQVTQFGKPVTLSCSQTLNHNVMYWYQQKSSQAPKLLFHYYDKDFNNEADTPDNFQSRRPNTSFCFLDIRSPGLGDTAMYLCATRTTNEKLVFGSGTQLSVL.

The chain is built from TRBV6-2 or TRBV6-3 and TRBJ2-1; D perhaps matches TRBD2 (5 bases). V dropped 6 bases and J dropped 4 bases, with 16 bases sitting between them. CDR3 length equals 15 residues. From germline, CDR1 is MNHEY and CDR2 SVGEGT. CDR3 coding DNA: TGTGCCAGCAGCCCCGGACTCGCGGAGTACAATGAGCAGTTCTTC. Its protein product is CASSPGLAEYNEQFF.

With respect to this clonotype: A much larger clone is a single base away; this may be a read error. V is TRBV29-1 and J is TRBJ2-2, with D unclear. CDR3 size: 12 residues. V lost 4 bases, J lost 6 bases, and 9 bases lay in between. CDR1 and CDR2 (germline): SQVTM, ANQGSEA. The CDR3 is CSVGDLSGELFF. DNA for the CDR3: TGCAGCGTTGGAGATCTGTCCGGGGAGCTGTTTTTT.

V and J are TRBV6-6 and TRBJ2-2; D gene uncertain. This CDR3 region has 15 residues. The V end was cut by 3 bases, the J end by 3 bases, with 11 bases between. The germline V gene encodes CDR1 MNHNY and CDR2 SVGAGI (reference sequence). The CDR3 loop is CASSYVGQDTGELFF. The CDR3 DNA reads TGTGCCAGCAGTTATGTCGGGCAGGACACCGGGGAGCTGTTTTTT.

Note on this clonotype: This may arise from a read error, as a much more abundant clone is one base away. The CDR3 DNA reads as TGTGCCAGCATAGGTGGGACAGGGGGACATCCCCAGCATTTT. It translates to CASIGGTGGHPQHF. The rearrangement uses TRBV28 and TRBJ1-5, with 11 bases matching TRBD1. The ends lost 7 bases at V and 10 bases at J; junction bases unmatched: 9. Germline CDR1 and CDR2: MDHEN and SYDVKM. The CDR3 has 14 amino acids.

This sequence joins TRBV21-1 and TRBJ2-5; the table's D call, TRBD2, was not checked against the DNA. TRBV21-1 is a recognized pseudogene. The CDR3 runs 14 residues. CDR3 DNA: TGTGCCAGCAGCCCATGGCGGGGTCAAGAGACCCAGTACTTC. Translating gives CASSPWRGQETQYF.

This chain links TRBV25-1 with TRBJ1-3; D perhaps matches TRBD1 (5 bases). The CDR3 sequence is 15 residues long. Trimming took off 4 bases at V and 2 bases at J, with 12 bases between the two ends. From germline, CDR1 is MGHDK and CDR2 SYGVNS. CDR3 amino acids: CASSAGWSAGNTIYF. The CDR3 bases are TGTGCCAGCAGTGCAGGGTGGTCGGCTGGAAACACCATATATTTT.

The chain couples TRBV11-2 to TRBJ2-7; maybe TRBD2 (5 bases). The CDR3 covers 14 residues. CDR1 is SGHAT and CDR2 is FQNNGV in the germline V gene. V was clipped by 0 bases and J by 3 bases, with 9 bases between them. This CDR3 reads CASSLDHGNYEQYF. CDR3 sequence (DNA): TGTGCCAGCAGCTTAGATCACGGGAACTACGAGCAGTACTTC. The whole variable domain, remainder taken from reference TRBV11-2 and TRBJ2-7, is EAGVAQSPRYKIIEKRQSVAFWCNPISGHATLYWYQQILGQGPKLLIQFQNNGVVDDSQLPKDRFSAERLKGVDSTLKIQPAKLEDSAVYLCASSLDHGNYEQYFGPGTRLTVT.

V and J are TRBV7-9 and TRBJ1-2, with 9 bases aligning to TRBD1. J was trimmed by 6 bases and V by 6 bases; bases with no gene match: 5. This CDR3 has 13 residues. Germline assignment: CDR1 SEHNR and CDR2 FQNEAQ (reference sequence). The CDR3 spells CASSKQGADGYTF. CDR3 sequence (DNA): TGTGCCAGCAGTAAACAGGGGGCCGATGGCTACACCTTC.

The chain uses TRBV6-5 and TRBJ2-7; TRBD1 matches at 7 bases. The CDR3 is made up of 13 amino acids. The germline CDR1 and CDR2 sequences are MNHEY and SVGAGI. J was trimmed by 6 bases and V by 2 bases; bases with no gene match: 4. CDR3 nucleotide sequence: TGTGCCAGCAGTTACGTCCCAGGGGGCGAGCAGTACTTC. Translation gives CASSYVPGGEQYF.

The chain couples TRBV28 to TRBJ1-6; D is unclear. Germline assignment: CDR1 MDHEN and CDR2 SYDVKM. The CDR3 consists of 17 residues. The V end lost 2 bases, the J end lost 7 bases, and 18 bases lay between the germline ends. CDR3 nucleotides: TGTGCCAGCAGTTTAAGGGTCGGCGGGAAGCGGAATTCACCCCTCCACTTT. This encodes CASSLRVGGKRNSPLHF.

V is TRBV20-1 and J is TRBJ2-5, with a tentative D call TRBD2 (5 bases). The CDR3 spans 14 residues. V lost 5 bases to trimming and J lost 4 bases, with 17 bases between them. Germline lookup yields CDR1 DFQATT and CDR2 SNEGSKA (reference sequence). In DNA form, the CDR3 reads TGCAGTGCTGGGCCGAGGACTGGACGAGAGACCCAGTACTTC. Amino acid sequence: CSAGPRTGRETQYF.

With regard to this clonotype: A much more abundant neighbour one base away suggests this may be a read error. The CDR3 sequence is CASRWGSSSHNEQFF. The CDR3 DNA reads TGTGCCAGCAGATGGGGGAGCAGCTCCCACAATGAGCAGTTCTTC. This sequence joins TRBV2 and TRBJ2-1; D is perhaps TRBD1 or TRBD2 (5 bases each). Germline V gives CDR1 SNHLY, CDR2 FYNNEI. CDR3 length: 15 amino acids.

This clonotype was seen only a few times. The chain recombines TRBV24-1 with TRBJ2-5; 10 bases map to TRBD2. V shed 7 bases and J 0 bases; nucleotides not matched to a gene: 7. There are 16 residues in the CDR3. Per the germline V gene, CDR1 is KGHDR and CDR2 is SFDVKD. The CDR3 region has the DNA TGTGCCACCAGCGCTAGCGGGAGCGGTTACCAAGAGACCCAGTACTTC. This encodes CATSASGSGYQETQYF.

As concerns this clonotype: This could be a read error, since a much larger clone is one nucleotide away. The gene calls are TRBV6-5 and TRBJ1-1, with 8 bases matching TRBD1. The ends lost 2 bases at V and 8 bases at J; junction bases unmatched: 4. Germline lookup yields CDR1 MNHEY and CDR2 SVGAGI. This CDR3 has 13 amino acids. In nucleotides, the CDR3 is TGTGCCAGCAGTTACCTTCAGGGGGCGGAAGCTTTCTTT. Amino acids: CASSYLQGAEAFF.

This sequence joins TRBV6-2 or TRBV6-3 and TRBJ2-4; TRBD1 aligns across 8 bases. The CDR3 is 12 residues long. Germline V gene lookup returns CDR1 MNHEY and CDR2 SVGEGT. V lost 7 bases and J lost 9; bases outside the gene matches: 5. The CDR3 loop is CASKDRDIIQYF. The CDR3 DNA sequence: TGTGCCAGCAAGGACAGGGATATCATTCAGTACTTC.